The 15 T cell receptor beta chains given below trace back to one sample, sequenced in a study of CD8 T cells in ankylosing spondylitis. TCRdb ran MiXCR on the 5' RACE reads and lists one entry per CDR3 protein. The sample holds about 170,000 distinct CDR3 sequences, about 18% seen once. Sequenced material: blood, either unsorted or a sorted T cell fraction (not recorded which). All receptors come from a male donor with ankylosing spondylitis or in good health (not recorded which).

This clonotype occurred many times. V is TRBV5-1 and J is TRBJ2-2; D ambiguous. This CDR3 is 14 amino acids long. In germline, CDR1 is SGHRS, CDR2 YFSETQ. V lost 5 bases and J 7 bases, leaving 15 bases between the germline ends. CDR3 amino acids: CASSQGSYGGELFF. The CDR3 DNA reads TGCGCCAGCAGTCAAGGCTCATACGGCGGGGAGCTGTTTTTT. The full variable domain, with the rest looked up from reference TRBV5-1 and TRBJ2-2, is KAGVTQTPRYLIKTRGQQVTLSCSPISGHRSVSWYQQTPGQGLQFLFEYFSETQRNKGNFPGRFSGRQFSNSRSEMNVSTLELGDSALYLCASSQGSYGGELFFGEGSRLTVL.

In this sample, this clonotype turned up once. CDR3 DNA sequence: TGCGCCAGCAGCCTCGGGACAGCGGGCTCTGGGGCCAACGTCCTGACTTTC. Amino acid sequence: CASSLGTAGSGANVLTF. The chain is built from TRBV10-2 and TRBJ2-6, with D tentatively TRBD1 (7 bases). Germline assignment: CDR1 WSHSY and CDR2 SAAADI. The CDR3 is made up of 17 amino acids. Trimming removed 6 bases at V and 0 bases at J, with 15 bases between.

This clonotype was observed at least ten times. The chain links TRBV5-1 to TRBJ2-1; 13 nucleotides agree with TRBD2. V was clipped by 5 bases and J by 6 bases; unmatched bases: 8. The germline gives CDR1 SGHRS, CDR2 YFSETQ. The CDR3 consists of 16 residues. The CDR3 sequence: CASSWTSGSLSNEQFF. As DNA, the CDR3 is TGCGCCAGCAGTTGGACTAGCGGGAGCCTCAGCAATGAGCAGTTCTTC. Looking up the rest from reference TRBV5-1 and TRBJ2-1 gives the full variable domain: KAGVTQTPRYLIKTRGQQVTLSCSPISGHRSVSWYQQTPGQGLQFLFEYFSETQRNKGNFPGRFSGRQFSNSRSEMNVSTLELGDSALYLCASSWTSGSLSNEQFFGPGTRLTVL.

This clonotype showed up just a few times. V and J are TRBV18 and TRBJ1-5; no reliable D call. This CDR3 region has 14 residues. Germline assignment: CDR1 KGHSH and CDR2 LQKENI. V dropped 2 bases and J dropped 0 bases, with 5 bases sitting between them. CDR3 nucleotide sequence: TGTGCCAGCTCACCAGGGAATAGCAATCAGCCCCAGCATTTT. The encoded protein is CASSPGNSNQPQHF.

This clonotype was counted only a few times. The chain joins TRBV11-2 to TRBJ2-5, with 7 bases identical to TRBD2. This CDR3 has 14 amino acids. The V segment lost 2 bases and the J segment 2 bases; nucleotides outside the gene matches: 2. CDR1 and CDR2 (germline): SGHAT, FQNNGV. The CDR3: CASSLQAGQETQYF. The DNA for the CDR3 is TGTGCCAGCAGCTTACAAGCGGGGCAAGAGACCCAGTACTTC.

This clonotype was counted only a few times. The chain carries TRBV2 and TRBJ1-4; TRBD1 is a possible D gene (5 bases). There are 15 residues in the CDR3. V was cut by 3 bases and J by 7 bases, with 15 bases left in between. In germline, CDR1 is SNHLY, CDR2 FYNNEI. The CDR3 sequence is CASSDFPGRIEKLFF. CDR3 coding DNA: TGTGCCAGCAGTGATTTCCCAGGGCGGATTGAAAAACTGTTTTTT.

This clonotype was seen ten or more times. V gene TRBV5-1 combines with J gene TRBJ2-1; 9 bases fit TRBD2. CDR3 length: 17 amino acids. V shed 3 bases, J shed 2 bases, and the junction held 9 bases outside the gene matches. The V gene's germline CDR1 is SGHRS and CDR2 YFSETQ. The CDR3 DNA reads as TGCGCCAGCAGCTGGCCTTTGAGCGGGAGGCCCTACAATGAGCAGTTCTTC. Translation: CASSWPLSGRPYNEQFF.

This sequence joins TRBV30 and TRBJ2-2; TRBD2 aligns across 7 bases. The germline V gene has CDR1 GTSNPN and CDR2 SVGIG (reference sequence). The CDR3 extends over 13 amino acids. J was trimmed by 4 bases and V by 3 bases; bases with no gene match: 2. DNA for the CDR3: TGTGCCTGGAGGCGGGAGAGCACCGGGGAGCTGTTTTTT. This gives the protein CAWRRESTGELFF.

The CDR3 reads CASSLLGGMSSYEQYF. CDR3 sequence (DNA): TGTGCCAGCAGTTTGTTGGGCGGCATGAGCTCCTACGAGCAGTACTTC. The gene calls are TRBV28 and TRBJ2-7; D gene unclear. Germline CDR1 is MDHEN and CDR2 is SYDVKM. Trimming stripped 3 bases from V and 0 bases from J, with 15 bases between. The CDR3 has 16 amino acids.

This chain connects TRBV7-2 to TRBJ1-2; TRBD1 aligns across 8 bases. The V and J ends lost 4 bases and 6 bases, in that order; junction bases with no gene match: 10. Germline loops: CDR1 SGHTA, CDR2 FQGNSA. There are 15 residues in the CDR3. The CDR3 DNA is TGTGCCAGCAGCTCTCAGGGGGCCTCCAGGCATGGCTACACCTTC. It encodes CASSSQGASRHGYTF.

This sequence joins TRBV19 and TRBJ1-2, with TRBD1 identical over 9 bases. The CDR3 totals 14 residues. With 6 bases clipped from V and 6 bases from J, the junction kept 8 bases outside the gene matches. Looked up from germline, CDR1 is LNHDA and CDR2 is SQIVND (reference sequence). The CDR3, as DNA: TGTGCCAGTAGCCTCCGTGGGACAGGGAATGGCTACACCTTC. This translates into CASSLRGTGNGYTF.

In this sample, this clonotype turned up many times. The genes are TRBV12-3 or TRBV12-4 and TRBJ2-1; TRBD2 agrees at 11 bases. J lost 8 bases, V lost 2 bases, and 11 bases had no gene match. The CDR3 totals 17 residues. The CDR3 loop is CASSLFLTSGSKYEQFF. CDR3 DNA sequence: TGTGCCAGCAGTTTATTCCTTACTAGCGGGAGTAAGTATGAGCAGTTCTTC.

The genes are TRBV5-1 and TRBJ2-2; D uncertain. Looked up from germline, CDR1 is SGHRS and CDR2 is YFSETQ. There are 12 residues in the CDR3. The V gene lost 4 bases and the J gene lost 7 bases, with 8 bases spanning the gap. CDR3 residues: CASSLSVGELFF. The CDR3 DNA reads as TGCGCCAGCAGCCTGAGTGTCGGGGAGCTGTTTTTT. The full variable domain, with the rest looked up from reference TRBV5-1 and TRBJ2-2, is KAGVTQTPRYLIKTRGQQVTLSCSPISGHRSVSWYQQTPGQGLQFLFEYFSETQRNKGNFPGRFSGRQFSNSRSEMNVSTLELGDSALYLCASSLSVGELFFGEGSRLTVL.

This clonotype has more than one count but fewer than ten. The CDR3 loop reads CASSPIGVSSYNEQFF. Here the CDR3 DNA reads TGTGCCAGCAGCCCCATCGGGGTAAGCTCCTACAATGAGCAGTTCTTC. This rearrangement joins TRBV4-2 to TRBJ2-1; tentative D call: TRBD2 (5 bases). V was shortened by 4 bases and J by 0 bases, with 13 bases between the two germline ends. The CDR3 runs 16 residues. The germline CDR1 and CDR2 sequences are LGHNA and YNFKEQ.

This sequence joins TRBV20-1 and TRBJ2-1; TRBD2 matches at 9 bases. J lost 6 bases, V lost 2 bases, and 8 bases had no gene match. The CDR3 covers 15 residues. From germline, CDR1 is DFQATT and CDR2 SNEGSKA (reference sequence). DNA of the CDR3: TGCAGTGCTAGATCCCCTAGCGGGACTGGCAATGAGCAGTTCTTC. Residues: CSARSPSGTGNEQFF.